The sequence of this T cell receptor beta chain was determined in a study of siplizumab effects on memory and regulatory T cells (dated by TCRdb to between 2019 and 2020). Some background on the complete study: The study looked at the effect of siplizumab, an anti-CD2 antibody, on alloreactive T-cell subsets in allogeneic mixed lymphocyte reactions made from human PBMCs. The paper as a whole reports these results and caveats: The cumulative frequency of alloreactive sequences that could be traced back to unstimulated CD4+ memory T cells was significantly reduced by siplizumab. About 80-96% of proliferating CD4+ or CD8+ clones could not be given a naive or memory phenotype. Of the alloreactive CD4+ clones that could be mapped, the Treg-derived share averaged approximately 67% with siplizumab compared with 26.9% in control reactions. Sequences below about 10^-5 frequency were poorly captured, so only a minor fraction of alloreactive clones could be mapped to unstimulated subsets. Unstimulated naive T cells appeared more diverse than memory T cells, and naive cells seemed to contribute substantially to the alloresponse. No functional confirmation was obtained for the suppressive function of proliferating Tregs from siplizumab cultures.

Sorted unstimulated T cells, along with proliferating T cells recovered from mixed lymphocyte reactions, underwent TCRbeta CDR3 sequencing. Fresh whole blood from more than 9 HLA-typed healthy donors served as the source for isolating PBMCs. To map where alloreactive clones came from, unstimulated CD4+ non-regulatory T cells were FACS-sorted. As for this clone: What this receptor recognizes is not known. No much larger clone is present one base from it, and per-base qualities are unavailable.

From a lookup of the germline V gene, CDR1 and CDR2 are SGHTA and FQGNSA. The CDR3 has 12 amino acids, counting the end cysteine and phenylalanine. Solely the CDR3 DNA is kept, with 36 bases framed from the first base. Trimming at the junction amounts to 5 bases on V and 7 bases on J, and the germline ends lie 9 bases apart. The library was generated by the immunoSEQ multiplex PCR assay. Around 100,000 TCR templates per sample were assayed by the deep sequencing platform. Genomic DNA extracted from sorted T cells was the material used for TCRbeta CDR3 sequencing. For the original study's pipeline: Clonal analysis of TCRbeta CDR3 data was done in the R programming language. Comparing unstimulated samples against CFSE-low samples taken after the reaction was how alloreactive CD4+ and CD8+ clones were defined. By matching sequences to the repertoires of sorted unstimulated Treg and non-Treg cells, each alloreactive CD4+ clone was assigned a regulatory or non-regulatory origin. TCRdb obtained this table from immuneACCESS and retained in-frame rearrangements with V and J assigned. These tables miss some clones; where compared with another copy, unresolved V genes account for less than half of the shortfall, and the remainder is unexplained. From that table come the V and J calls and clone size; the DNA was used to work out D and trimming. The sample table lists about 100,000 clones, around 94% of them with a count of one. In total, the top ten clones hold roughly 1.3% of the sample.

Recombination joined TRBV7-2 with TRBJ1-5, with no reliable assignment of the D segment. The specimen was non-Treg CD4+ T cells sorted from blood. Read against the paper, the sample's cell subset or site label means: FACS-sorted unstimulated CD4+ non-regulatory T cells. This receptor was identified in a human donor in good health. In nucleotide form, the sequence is TGTGCCAGCAGCCGGCCCCTGCAGCCCCAGCATTTT. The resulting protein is CASSRPLQPQHF. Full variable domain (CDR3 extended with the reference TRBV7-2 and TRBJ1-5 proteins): GAGVSQSPSNKVTEKGKDVELRCDPISGHTALYWYRQSLGQGLEFLIYFQGNSAPDKSGLPSDRFSAERTGGSVSTLTIQRTQQEDSAVYLCASSRPLQPQHFGDGTRLSIL.